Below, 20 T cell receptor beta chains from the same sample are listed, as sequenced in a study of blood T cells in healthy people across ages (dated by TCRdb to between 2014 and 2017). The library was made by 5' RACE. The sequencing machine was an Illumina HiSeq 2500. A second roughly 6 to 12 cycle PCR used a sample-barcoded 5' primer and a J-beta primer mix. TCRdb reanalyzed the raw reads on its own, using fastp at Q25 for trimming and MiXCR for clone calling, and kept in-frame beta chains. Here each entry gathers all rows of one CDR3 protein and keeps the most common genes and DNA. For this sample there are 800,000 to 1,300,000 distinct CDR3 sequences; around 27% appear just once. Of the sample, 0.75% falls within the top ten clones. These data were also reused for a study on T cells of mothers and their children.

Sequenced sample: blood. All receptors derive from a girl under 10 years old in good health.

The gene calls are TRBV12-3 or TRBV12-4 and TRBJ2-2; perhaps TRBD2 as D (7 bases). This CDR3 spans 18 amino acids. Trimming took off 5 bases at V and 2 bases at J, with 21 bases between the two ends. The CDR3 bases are TGTGCCAGCAGTCTTTCTCTGGGGGGAGGGGGAAACACCGGGGAGCTGTTTTTT. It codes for CASSLSLGGGGNTGELFF.

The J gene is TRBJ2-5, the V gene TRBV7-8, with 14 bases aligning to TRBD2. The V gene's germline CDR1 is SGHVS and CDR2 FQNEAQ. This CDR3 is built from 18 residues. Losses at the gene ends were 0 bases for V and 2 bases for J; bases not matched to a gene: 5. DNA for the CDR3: TGTGCCAGCAGCTTAGCGGGGACTAGCGGGAGTCAGCAAGAGACCCAGTACTTC. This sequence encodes CASSLAGTSGSQQETQYF.

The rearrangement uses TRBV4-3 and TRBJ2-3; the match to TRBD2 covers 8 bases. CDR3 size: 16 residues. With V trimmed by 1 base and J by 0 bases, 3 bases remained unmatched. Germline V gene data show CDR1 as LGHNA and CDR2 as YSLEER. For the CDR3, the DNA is TGCGCCAGCAGCCAAGGGGGACTAGGGAGCACAGATACGCAGTATTTT. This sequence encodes CASSQGGLGSTDTQYF.

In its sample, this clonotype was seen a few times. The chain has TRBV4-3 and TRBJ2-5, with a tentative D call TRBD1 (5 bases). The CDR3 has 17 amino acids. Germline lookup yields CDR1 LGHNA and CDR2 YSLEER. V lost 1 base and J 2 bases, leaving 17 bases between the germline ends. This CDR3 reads CASSQVTGKKGQETQYF. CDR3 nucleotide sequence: TGCGCCAGCAGCCAAGTTACTGGGAAGAAGGGGCAAGAGACCCAGTACTTC.

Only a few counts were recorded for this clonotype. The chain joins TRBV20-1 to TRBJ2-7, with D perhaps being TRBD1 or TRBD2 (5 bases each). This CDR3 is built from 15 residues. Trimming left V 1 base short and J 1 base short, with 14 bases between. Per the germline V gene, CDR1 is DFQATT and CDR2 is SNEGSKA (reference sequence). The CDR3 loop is CSARVDSDYSYEQYF. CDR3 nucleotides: TGCAGTGCTAGAGTTGACAGCGACTATTCCTACGAGCAGTACTTC.

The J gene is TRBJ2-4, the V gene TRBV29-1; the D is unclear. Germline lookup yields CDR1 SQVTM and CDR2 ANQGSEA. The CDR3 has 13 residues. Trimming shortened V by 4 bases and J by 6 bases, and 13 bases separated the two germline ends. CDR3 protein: CSVATETPNIQYF. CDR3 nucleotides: TGCAGCGTTGCAACCGAGACTCCAAACATTCAGTACTTC.

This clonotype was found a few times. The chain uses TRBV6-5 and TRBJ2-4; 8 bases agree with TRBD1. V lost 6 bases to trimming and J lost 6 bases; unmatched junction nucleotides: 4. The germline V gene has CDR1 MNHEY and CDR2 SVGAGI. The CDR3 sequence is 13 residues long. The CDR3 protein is CASRTGGTNIQYF. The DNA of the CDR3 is TGTGCCAGCAGAACAGGGGGAACAAACATTCAGTACTTC.

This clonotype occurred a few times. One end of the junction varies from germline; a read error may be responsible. The CDR3 sequence: CSAGGAGTGGVETQYF. CDR3 sequence (DNA): TGCAGTGCTGGGGGAGCAGGGACAGGGGGTGTTGAGACCCAGTATTTC. The chain joins TRBV20-1 to TRBJ2-3, with 11 bases identical to TRBD1. The germline V gene encodes CDR1 DFQATT and CDR2 SNEGSKA (reference sequence). The CDR3 runs 16 residues.

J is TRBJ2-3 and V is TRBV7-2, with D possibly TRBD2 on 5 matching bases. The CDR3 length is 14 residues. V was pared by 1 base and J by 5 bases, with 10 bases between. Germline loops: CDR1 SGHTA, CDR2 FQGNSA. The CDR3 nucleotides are TGTGCCAGCAGCTTAGTCGTTGCGGGAGATACGCAGTATTTT. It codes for CASSLVVAGDTQYF.

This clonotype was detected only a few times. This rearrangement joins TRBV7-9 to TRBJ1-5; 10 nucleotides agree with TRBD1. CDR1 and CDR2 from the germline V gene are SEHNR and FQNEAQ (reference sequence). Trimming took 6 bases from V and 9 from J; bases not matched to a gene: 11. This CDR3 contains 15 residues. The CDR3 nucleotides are TGTGCCAGCAGTAGTGGACAGGGGGGGGAAGGGCCCCAGCATTTT. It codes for CASSSGQGGEGPQHF.

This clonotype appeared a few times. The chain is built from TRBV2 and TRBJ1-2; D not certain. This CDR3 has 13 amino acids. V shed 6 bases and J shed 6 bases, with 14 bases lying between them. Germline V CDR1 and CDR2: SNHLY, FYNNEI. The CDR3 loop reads CASSTFGEHGYTF. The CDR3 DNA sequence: TGTGCCAGCAGCACTTTTGGGGAGCATGGCTACACCTTC.

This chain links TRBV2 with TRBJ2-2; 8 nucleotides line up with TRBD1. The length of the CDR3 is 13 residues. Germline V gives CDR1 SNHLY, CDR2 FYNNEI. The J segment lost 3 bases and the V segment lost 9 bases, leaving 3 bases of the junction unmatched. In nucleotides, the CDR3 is TGTGCCAGTTTGGACAGGGACACCGGGGAGCTGTTTTTT. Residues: CASLDRDTGELFF.

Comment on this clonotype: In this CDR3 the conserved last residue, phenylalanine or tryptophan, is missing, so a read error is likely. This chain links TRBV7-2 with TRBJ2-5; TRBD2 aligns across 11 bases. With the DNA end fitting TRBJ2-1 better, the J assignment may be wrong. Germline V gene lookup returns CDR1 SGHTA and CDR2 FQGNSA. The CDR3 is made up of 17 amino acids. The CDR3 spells CASSLMGLAASNDEQFL. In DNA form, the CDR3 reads TGTGCCAGCAGCTTGATGGGACTAGCGGCTTCTAACGATGAGCAGTTCCTC.

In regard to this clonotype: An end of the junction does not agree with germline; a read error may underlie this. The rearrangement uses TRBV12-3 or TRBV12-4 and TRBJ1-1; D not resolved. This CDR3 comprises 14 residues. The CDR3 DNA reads TGTGCCAGCAGTCCCCTATCTGTGAACACTGAACCTTTCTTT. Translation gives CASSPLSVNTEPFF.

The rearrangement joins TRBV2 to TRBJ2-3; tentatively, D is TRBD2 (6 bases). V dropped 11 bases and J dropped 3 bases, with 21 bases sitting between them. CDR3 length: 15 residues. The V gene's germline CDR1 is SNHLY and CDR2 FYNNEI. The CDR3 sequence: CARRPTGVWTDTQYF. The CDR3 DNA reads TGTGCCCGCCGGCCTACGGGGGTTTGGACAGATACGCAGTATTTT.

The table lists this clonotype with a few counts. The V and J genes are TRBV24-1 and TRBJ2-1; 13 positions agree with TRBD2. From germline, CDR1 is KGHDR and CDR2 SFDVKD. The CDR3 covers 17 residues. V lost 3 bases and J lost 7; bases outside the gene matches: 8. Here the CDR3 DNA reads TGTGCCACCAGTGATCCGGGACTAGCGGGATTTACAAATGAGCAGTTCTTC. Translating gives CATSDPGLAGFTNEQFF.

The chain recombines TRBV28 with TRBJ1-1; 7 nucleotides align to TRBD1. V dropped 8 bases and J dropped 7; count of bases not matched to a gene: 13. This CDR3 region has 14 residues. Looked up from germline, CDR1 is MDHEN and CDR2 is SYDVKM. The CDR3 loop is CASGLDRAGLEAFF. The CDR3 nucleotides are TGTGCCAGCGGACTAGACAGGGCCGGCCTTGAAGCTTTCTTT. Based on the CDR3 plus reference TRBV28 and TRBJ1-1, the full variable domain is DVKVTQSSRYLVKRTGEKVFLECVQDMDHENMFWYRQDPGLGLRLIYFSYDVKMKEKGDIPEGYSVSREKKERFSLILESASTNQTSMYLCASGLDRAGLEAFFGQGTRLTVV.

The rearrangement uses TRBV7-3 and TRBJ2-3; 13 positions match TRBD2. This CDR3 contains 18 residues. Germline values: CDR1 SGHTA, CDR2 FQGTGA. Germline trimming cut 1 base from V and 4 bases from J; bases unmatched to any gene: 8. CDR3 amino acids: CASSLRGTSGISPDTQYF. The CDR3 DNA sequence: TGTGCCAGCAGCTTAAGGGGGACTAGCGGGATCTCTCCAGATACGCAGTATTTT.

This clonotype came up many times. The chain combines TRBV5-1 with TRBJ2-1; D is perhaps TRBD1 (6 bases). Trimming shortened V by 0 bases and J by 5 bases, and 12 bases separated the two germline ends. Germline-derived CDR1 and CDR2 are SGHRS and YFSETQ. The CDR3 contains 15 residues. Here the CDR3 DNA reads TGCGCCAGCAGCTTGGTTGGACAGCTTCACAATGAGCAGTTCTTC. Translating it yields CASSLVGQLHNEQFF. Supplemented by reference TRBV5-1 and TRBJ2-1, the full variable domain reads KAGVTQTPRYLIKTRGQQVTLSCSPISGHRSVSWYQQTPGQGLQFLFEYFSETQRNKGNFPGRFSGRQFSNSRSEMNVSTLELGDSALYLCASSLVGQLHNEQFFGPGTRLTVL.

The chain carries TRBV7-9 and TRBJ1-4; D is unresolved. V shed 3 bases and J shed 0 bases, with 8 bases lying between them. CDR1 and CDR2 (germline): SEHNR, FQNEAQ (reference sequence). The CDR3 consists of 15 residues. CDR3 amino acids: CASSFLDSTNEKLFF. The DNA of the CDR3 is TGTGCCAGCAGCTTTTTGGACTCAACTAATGAAAAACTGTTTTTT.